This T cell receptor beta chain originates from a study of blood T cell repertoires in COVID-19. The CDR3 loop spans 12 amino acids. V lost 5 bases and J 0 bases, leaving 4 bases between the germline ends. Germline V gene data show CDR1 as SNHLY and CDR2 as FYNNEI. The table came from immunoSEQ multiplex PCR; TCRdb's copy has only in-frame clones and leaves some out. The sample lists 81,000 or so clones; over 80% were seen once. The sequenced material came from peripheral blood. The TCR sequence derives from a woman in her 70s with active or convalescent COVID-19. This chain joins TRBV2 and TRBJ1-1; no definite D call. Written as DNA, the CDR3 is TGTGCCAGCAGTTTTATGAACACTGAAGCTTTCTTT. Translating gives CASSFMNTEAFF.